What follows are 6 T cell receptor beta chains derived from one specimen sequenced in a study of metastatic and nonmetastatic thyroid tumors. TCRdb re-called the PCR reads via MiXCR. The repertoire includes some 26,000 clones, 20% to 30% of them detected once, and approximately 20% sits in the top ten. Ahead of thyroid surgery, no patient had received treatment of any kind. The sample consisted of blood. The receptors were sampled from a male donor with papillary thyroid cancer or a benign thyroid nodule (not recorded which). Some clones in this sample may be carry-over from other donors' samples.

This clone was counted many times. The V gene is TRBV20-1, the J gene TRBJ1-4; D call uncertain. Trimming removed 5 bases at V and 3 bases at J, with 13 bases between. The CDR3 loop spans 14 amino acids. CDR1 is DFQATT and CDR2 is SNEGSKA in the germline V gene (reference sequence). The CDR3 region is CSARQGLANEKLFF. Written as DNA, the CDR3 is TGCAGTGCTCGCCAAGGGCTTGCTAATGAAAAACTGTTTTTT.

This clone came up many times. This sequence joins TRBV3-1 and TRBJ2-1; D may be TRBD1 (5 bases). CDR3 length equals 15 residues. Germline values: CDR1 LGHDT, CDR2 YNNKEL (reference sequence). The germline V and J ends were trimmed by 2 bases and 2 bases, with 10 bases remaining between them. The CDR3 bases are TGTGCCAGCAGCCAAAGGGGTGAACCCTACAATGAGCAGTTCTTC. Its translation: CASSQRGEPYNEQFF.

This clone was observed a handful of times. One end of the junction fails to match germline, which may point to a read error. V gene TRBV12-3 or TRBV12-4 combines with J gene TRBJ2-1, with D perhaps assigned TRBD1 or TRBD2 (6 bases each). This CDR3 spans 14 amino acids. The CDR3 DNA follows: TGTGCCAGCATTTCGGGGGCCTTGTACAATGATCAGTTCTTC. Translating it yields CASISGALYNDQFF.

In the case of this clone: Because the CDR3 is missing its conserved closing phenylalanine or tryptophan, this is likely a read error. The DNA is left out, because the CDR3 cannot be placed on it with certainty; the CDR3 is given as TCRdb lists it. The CDR3 sequence: CASSLSSGQSI. The V call is TRBV7-6, the J call TRBJ2-1. The CDR3 numbers 11 amino acids, ends counted. Germline CDR1 reads SGHVS; CDR2 reads FNYEAQ.

This clone has only a few counts. The chain joins TRBV6-1 to TRBJ2-2; D gene ambiguous. Germline values: CDR1 MNHNS, CDR2 SASEGT. V was pared by 1 base and J by 3 bases, with 6 bases between. This CDR3 has 14 residues. CDR3: CASSEGHDTGELFF. Written as DNA, the CDR3 is TGTGCCAGCAGTGAAGGGCACGACACCGGGGAGCTGTTTTTT.

The chain employs TRBV27 and TRBJ2-6, with no clear D. The CDR3 extends over 16 amino acids. The V gene's germline CDR1 is MNHEY and CDR2 SMNVEV (reference sequence). Deletions cut 0 bases from V and 1 base from J, with 7 bases between. CDR3 in DNA: TGTGCCAGCAGTTTATCGTTCGGGTCTGGGGCCAACGTCCTGACTTTC. The encoded protein is CASSLSFGSGANVLTF.